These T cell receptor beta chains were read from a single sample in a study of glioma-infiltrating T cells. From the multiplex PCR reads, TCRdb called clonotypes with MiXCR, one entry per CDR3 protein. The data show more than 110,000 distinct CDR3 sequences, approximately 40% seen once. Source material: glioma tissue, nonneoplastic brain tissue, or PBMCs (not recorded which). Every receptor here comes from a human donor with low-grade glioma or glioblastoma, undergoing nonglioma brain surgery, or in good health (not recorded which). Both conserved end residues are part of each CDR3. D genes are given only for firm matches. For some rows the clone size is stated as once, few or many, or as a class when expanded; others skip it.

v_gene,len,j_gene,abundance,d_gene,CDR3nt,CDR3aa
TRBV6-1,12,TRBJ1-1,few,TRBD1,TGTGCCAGCAAAGTAAGGGGGCTTGGAGCTTTCTTT,CASKVRGLGAFF
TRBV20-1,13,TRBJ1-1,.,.,TGCAGTGCTAGAACAGGGATTATAACTGAAGCTTTCTTT,CSARTGIITEAFF
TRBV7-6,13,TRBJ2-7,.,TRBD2,TGTGCCAGCAGCTTAGGGACTAGCGACGAGCAGTACTTC,CASSLGTSDEQYF
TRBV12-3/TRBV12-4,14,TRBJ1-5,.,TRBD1,TGTGCCAGCAGCACAGGGGACGGCAATCAGCCCCAGCATTTT,CASSTGDGNQPQHF
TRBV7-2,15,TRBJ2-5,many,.,TGTGCCAGCACCTTAAGCGGCGGGGCGGAAGAGACCCAGTACTTC,CASTLSGGAEETQYF
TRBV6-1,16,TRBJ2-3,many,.,TGTGCCAGCAGTTCAGGGGATCGCTATAGCACAGATACGCAGTATTTT,CASSSGDRYSTDTQYF
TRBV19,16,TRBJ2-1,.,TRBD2,TGTGCCAGTAGTGCCCGAGCGGGAGGGCCCCCCAATGAGCAGTTCTTC,CASSARAGGPPNEQFF
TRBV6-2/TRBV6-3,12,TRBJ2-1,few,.,TGTGCCAGCAGTTACCTAGCGTCCGAGCAGTTCTTC,CASSYLASEQFF
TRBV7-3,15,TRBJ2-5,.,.,TGTGCCAGCAGCCCCGGAGGTAGGGCCCAAGAGACCCAGTACTTC,CASSPGGRAQETQYF
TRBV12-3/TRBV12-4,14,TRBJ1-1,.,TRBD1,TGTGCCAGCAGTTTACCAGGGACAGCTTCTGAAGCTTTCTTT,CASSLPGTASEAFF
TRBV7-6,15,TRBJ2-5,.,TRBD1,TGTGCCCGCAGCTTAGCGGGACAGGGGGGAGAGACCCAGTACTTC,CARSLAGQGGETQYF
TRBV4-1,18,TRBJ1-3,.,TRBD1,TGTGCCAGCAGCCAAGAACGGGACAGGGCGGTTCCTGGAAACACCATATATTTT,CASSQERDRAVPGNTIYF
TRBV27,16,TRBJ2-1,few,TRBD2,TGTGCCAGCAGTTTATCGATTGCTAGCGGGAGCCATGAGCAGTTCTTC,CASSLSIASGSHEQFF
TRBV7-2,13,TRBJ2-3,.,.,TGTGCCAGCAGCTCAGGAAACACAGATACGCAGTATTTT,CASSSGNTDTQYF
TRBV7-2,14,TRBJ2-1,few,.,TGTGCCAGCAGCTTGCCTTACTCCTACAATGAGCAGTTCTTC,CASSLPYSYNEQFF
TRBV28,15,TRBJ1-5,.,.,TGTGCCAGCACCCTAGGGGTTTATAGCAATCAGCCCCAGCATTTT,CASTLGVYSNQPQHF
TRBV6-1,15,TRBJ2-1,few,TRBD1,TGTGCCAGTGTTCCGGGACAGGGGTCCTACAATGAGCAGTTCTTC,CASVPGQGSYNEQFF
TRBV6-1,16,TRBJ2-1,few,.,TGTGCCAGCAGTGACCCTCCAGCAAAACCCTACAATGAGCAGTTCTTC,CASSDPPAKPYNEQFF
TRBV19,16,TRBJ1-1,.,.,TGTGCCAGTAGTATAGAGGAGGGCAAAGGGAACACTGAAGCTTTCTTT,CASSIEEGKGNTEAFF
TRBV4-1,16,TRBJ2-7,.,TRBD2,TGCGCCAGCAGCCAAGATATCCAGGGAGGGACCTACGAGCAGTACTTC,CASSQDIQGGTYEQYF
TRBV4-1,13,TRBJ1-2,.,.,TGCGCCAGCAGCCAAGATAGGTGGAGCGGCTACACCTTC,CASSQDRWSGYTF
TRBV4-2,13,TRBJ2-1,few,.,TGTGCCAGCAGCCAAGGAGGGAGCAATGAGCAGTTCTTC,CASSQGGSNEQFF
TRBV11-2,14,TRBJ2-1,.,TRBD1,TGTGCCAGCAGCTGGGGACAGGGAGACAATGAGCAGTTCTTC,CASSWGQGDNEQFF
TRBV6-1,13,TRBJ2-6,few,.,TGTGCCATCCAGTACTCTGGGGCCAACGTCCTGACTTTC,CAIQYSGANVLTF
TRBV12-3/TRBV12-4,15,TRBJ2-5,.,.,TGTGCCAGCAGTTTAGGGACAGTAGGTATGGAGACCCAGTACTTC,CASSLGTVGMETQYF
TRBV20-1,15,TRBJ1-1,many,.,TGCAGTGCTAGCCTCTTCCCCCAGGGCGTCACTGAAGCTTTCTTT,CSASLFPQGVTEAFF
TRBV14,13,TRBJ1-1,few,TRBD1,TGTGCCAGCACCAGGGGGGGGGACACTGAAGCTTTCTTT,CASTRGGDTEAFF
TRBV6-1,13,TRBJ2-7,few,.,TGTGCCAGCAGTGAAGCCAGTGCCTACGAGCAGTACTTC,CASSEASAYEQYF
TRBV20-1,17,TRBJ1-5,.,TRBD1,TGCAGTGCTAGAGATCTAGGGGGCCATCCACGCAATCAGCCCCAGCATTTT,CSARDLGGHPRNQPQHF
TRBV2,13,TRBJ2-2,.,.,TGTGCCAGCAGTGAAATAAGGGCCGGGGAGCTGTTTTTT,CASSEIRAGELFF
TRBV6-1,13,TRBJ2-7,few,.,TGTGCCAGCAGTTTCGGAAGTTACTACGAGCAGTACTTC,CASSFGSYYEQYF
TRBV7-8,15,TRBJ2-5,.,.,TGTGCCAGCAGCGAACAAAGAGGCAGGGTGGAGACCCAGTACTTC,CASSEQRGRVETQYF
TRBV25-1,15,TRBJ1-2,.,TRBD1,TGTGCCAGCAGTCACCTGGACAGGCAGAACTATGGCTACACCTTC,CASSHLDRQNYGYTF
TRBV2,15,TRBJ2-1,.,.,TGTGCCAGCAGTTATTTACGGGGCTCCTACAATGAGCAGTTCTTC,CASSYLRGSYNEQFF
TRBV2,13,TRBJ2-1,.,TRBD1,TGTGCCAGCAGGGGACAGGGTTTTAATGAGCAGTTCTTC,CASRGQGFNEQFF
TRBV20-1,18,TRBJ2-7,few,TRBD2,TGCAGTGCACAGCCGGGACTAGCGGGAGGCCGCTACTCCTACGAGCAGTACTTC,CSAQPGLAGGRYSYEQYF
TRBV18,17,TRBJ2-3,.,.,TGTGTCAGCTCACCGAGTCTCCGGACTGAGAGCACAGATACGCAGTATTTT,CVSSPSLRTESTDTQYF
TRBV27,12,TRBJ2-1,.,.,TGTGCCAGCAGTTTAACTCGCGATGAGCAGCTCTTC,CASSLTRDEQLF
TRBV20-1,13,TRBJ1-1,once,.,TGCAGTGCTAGGGATGACAGGCTCACTGAAGCTTTCTTT,CSARDDRLTEAFF
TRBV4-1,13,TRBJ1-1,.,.,TGCGCCAGCAGCCCAGTAATGAACACTGAAGCTTTCTTT,CASSPVMNTEAFF
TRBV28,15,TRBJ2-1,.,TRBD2,TGTGCCAGCAGTCGCACTTGGGCGGGAGTCAATGAGCAGTTCTTC,CASSRTWAGVNEQFF
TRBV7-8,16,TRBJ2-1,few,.,TGTGCCAGCAGCTTATTTACAGGGATTATTTACAATGAGCAGTTCTTC,CASSLFTGIIYNEQFF
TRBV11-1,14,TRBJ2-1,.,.,TGTGCCAGCAGCCCACAGGCAGGGAGGAATGAGCAGTTCTTC,CASSPQAGRNEQFF
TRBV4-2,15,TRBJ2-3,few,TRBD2,TGTGCCAGCAGCCTTTTAGCGGGAAGCACAGATACGCAGTATTTT,CASSLLAGSTDTQYF
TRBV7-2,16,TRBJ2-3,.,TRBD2,TGTGCCAGCAGCTTACGGGGAGGGCCGGGCACAGATACGCAGTATTTT,CASSLRGGPGTDTQYF
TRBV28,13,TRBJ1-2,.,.,TGTGCCGGCAGTGTTCTGAGAGACTATGGCTACACCTTC,CAGSVLRDYGYTF
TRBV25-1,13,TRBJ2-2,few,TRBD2,TGTGCCAGCAGTGAACTAGCGGACGGGGAGCTGTTTTTT,CASSELADGELFF
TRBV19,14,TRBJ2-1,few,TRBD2,TGTGCCAGTAGGTTAGCGGGGATTATCAATGAGCAGTTCTTC,CASRLAGIINEQFF
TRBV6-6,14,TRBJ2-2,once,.,TGTGCCAGCAAGGCGGGGACGAACACCGTGGAGCTGTTTTTT,CASKAGTNTVELFF
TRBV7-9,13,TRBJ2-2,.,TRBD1,TGTGCCAGCAGACGGACAGGGACCGGGGAGCTGTTTTTT,CASRRTGTGELFF
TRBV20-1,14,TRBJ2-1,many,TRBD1,TGCAGTGCTCCACACAGGGGGCTTAGTGATGAGCAGTTCTTC,CSAPHRGLSDEQFF